This is a list of T cell receptor beta chains from one sample in a study of early T cells in non-severe SARS-CoV-2 infection. Using its own MiXCR run on the 5' RACE reads, TCRdb lists one record per CDR3 protein. Of 25,000 to 30,000 distinct CDR3 sequences listed, 3.5% to 5% were seen once; the top ten hold 4.5% to 7%. Material: whole blood. The receptors were gathered from an adult who was a healthcare worker with PCR-confirmed SARS-CoV-2 infection or an uninfected control (not recorded which). Each CDR3 is given with its conserved first and last residue. D genes are given only for firm matches. A clone size is listed for some rows: how often the clone was seen (once, few, many), or a class if it is expanded.

-,TRBJ2-1,TRBV7-8,many,TGTGCCAGCAGCTTAGGGCGGCGAGCAAGCTACAATGAGCAGTTCTTC,CASSLGRRASYNEQFF
TRBD2,TRBJ2-7,TRBV5-1,many,TGCGCCAGCCATGATAGCGGGGGGGCTTACGAGCAGTACTTC,CASHDSGGAYEQYF
TRBD1,TRBJ2-7,TRBV4-1,many,TGCGCCAGCAGTATACAGGGGGGCTACGAGCAGTACTTC,CASSIQGGYEQYF
-,TRBJ1-4,TRBV28,many,TGTGCCAGCAGCCCCCTAGGGGAAAAACTGTTTTTT,CASSPLGEKLFF
TRBD1,TRBJ2-3,TRBV7-2,medium-sized,TGTGCCAGCAGCTTAGGACAGGGGTACGATACGCAGTATTTT,CASSLGQGYDTQYF
-,TRBJ1-5,TRBV24-1,many,TGTGCCACCAGTGATCCCCGACAGAATAGCAATCAGCCCCAGCATTTT,CATSDPRQNSNQPQHF
-,TRBJ2-2,TRBV6-5,medium-sized,TGTGCCAGCAGTTACGGGCAGGTATCCGGGGAGCTGTTTTTT,CASSYGQVSGELFF
TRBD2,TRBJ2-3,TRBV20-1,many,TGCAGTGCGGCGGGGGACTCCCAACACACAGATACGCAGTATTTT,CSAAGDSQHTDTQYF
-,TRBJ1-3,TRBV10-2,many,TGCGCCAGCAGTGAGGGGTCTGGAAACACCATATATTTT,CASSEGSGNTIYF
-,TRBJ1-1,TRBV6-6,few,TGTGCCAGCAGTTACCGTAATACTGAAGCTTTCTTT,CASSYRNTEAFF
TRBD2,TRBJ2-3,TRBV20-1,many,TGCAGTGCTAGCGTGGCGGGGGTTAGCACAGATACGCAGTATTTT,CSASVAGVSTDTQYF
TRBD1,TRBJ2-5,TRBV10-2,many,TGCGCCAGCAGTGAAGGGGGCTGGGAGACCCAGTACTTC,CASSEGGWETQYF
-,TRBJ1-6,TRBV29-1,medium-sized,TGCAGCGTTGGGGAATTGAATTCACCCCTCCACTTT,CSVGELNSPLHF
-,TRBJ1-4,TRBV6-1,many,TGTGCCAGCGGGCCGGTCCGCAATGAAAAACTGTTTTTT,CASGPVRNEKLFF
TRBD2,TRBJ2-1,TRBV7-6,many,TGTGCCAGCAGCTGGACTAGCGGATACAATGAGCAGTTCTTC,CASSWTSGYNEQFF
-,TRBJ2-5,TRBV13,-,TGTGCCAGCAGCTTAACACGGCGAGAGACCCAGTACTTC,CASSLTRRETQYF
-,TRBJ1-1,TRBV10-2,medium-sized,TGCGCCAGCAGTGAGCAGGGCACTGAAGCTTTCTTT,CASSEQGTEAFF
-,TRBJ1-1,TRBV6-1,many,TGTGCCAGCAGTGAAGGGGGTGACAACTATGAAGCTTTCTTT,CASSEGGDNYEAFF
TRBD1,TRBJ2-3,TRBV30,many,TGTGCCCGGACAGGGGGCACAGATACGCAGTATTTT,CARTGGTDTQYF
-,TRBJ1-1,TRBV29-1,few,TGCAGCGTTGACGGAGCTATGAACACTGAAGCTTTCTTT,CSVDGAMNTEAFF
-,TRBJ1-2,TRBV29-1,medium-sized,TGCAGCGTTGAAGACAACTATGGCTACACCTTC,CSVEDNYGYTF
-,TRBJ2-1,TRBV20-1,few,TGCAGTGCTAGACAGGGGTACAATGAGCAGTTCTTC,CSARQGYNEQFF
-,TRBJ1-5,TRBV30,many,TGTGCCTGGAGTGGGGGTAGGGGCCCCAATCAGCCCCAGCATTTT,CAWSGGRGPNQPQHF
-,TRBJ2-1,TRBV6-6,many,TGTGCCAGCAGTCCCGACAGGATTACTTCCTACAATGAGCAGTTCTTC,CASSPDRITSYNEQFF
-,TRBJ1-6,TRBV7-2,many,TGTGCCAGCAGCTTGGAGGGGTATTCACCCCTCCACTTT,CASSLEGYSPLHF
TRBD2,TRBJ2-7,TRBV28,many,TGTGCCAGCAGTTTATGGCAGGGAGGGCCCTCCTACGAGCAGTACTTC,CASSLWQGGPSYEQYF
-,TRBJ1-1,TRBV7-9,many,TGTGCCAGCAGCTTAGGACATCACTTGAACACTGAAGCTTTCTTT,CASSLGHHLNTEAFF
-,TRBJ2-7,TRBV6-6,-,TGTGCCAGCAGCGAGACTGTTCGGGTTGAGCAGTACTTC,CASSETVRVEQYF
-,TRBJ2-3,TRBV12-3/TRBV12-4,few,TGTGCCAGCAGTCAACTTTCTGGGGGCAGCACGCAGTATTTT,CASSQLSGGSTQYF
-,TRBJ2-7,TRBV3-1,many,TGTGCCAGCAGCCAAGATTACGAGCAGTACTTC,CASSQDYEQYF
TRBD2,TRBJ2-5,TRBV15,many,TGTGCCACCAGCAGATGGGGACTAGCGGGGGCCTGGGAGACCCAGTACTTC,CATSRWGLAGAWETQYF
TRBD2,TRBJ2-3,TRBV19,-,TGTGCCAGTAGTAGAGGGACTAGCGGGGGGCTAAGCACAGATACGCAGTATTTT,CASSRGTSGGLSTDTQYF
-,TRBJ1-4,TRBV9,few,TGTGCCAGCAGCGCGCAGGGATGGTCAAATGAAAAACTGTTTTTT,CASSAQGWSNEKLFF
-,TRBJ1-1,TRBV5-4,many,TGTGCCAGCAGCTTGGAAGGGCAGTCGGGCACTGAAGCTTTCTTT,CASSLEGQSGTEAFF
-,TRBJ1-2,TRBV11-2,many,TGTGCCAGCACCAACGAGGACTACTATGGCTACACCTTC,CASTNEDYYGYTF
-,TRBJ2-7,TRBV24-1,many,TGTGCCACCAGTGATGTAGATACCTACGAGCAGTACTTC,CATSDVDTYEQYF
TRBD2,TRBJ2-5,TRBV20-1,medium-sized,TGCAGTGCTAGACCACAAAGACTAGCGGGGGGCCCCCTCCAAGAGACCCAGTACTTC,CSARPQRLAGGPLQETQYF
TRBD2,TRBJ2-7,TRBV4-2,many,TGTGCCAGCAGCCAAACTAGCGGGGGGGCCAGCTACGAGCAGTACTTC,CASSQTSGGASYEQYF
TRBD2,TRBJ2-3,TRBV28,many,TGTGCCAGCTCCCTACTAGCGGGGGGGCCCGGTACGCAGTATTTT,CASSLLAGGPGTQYF
TRBD1,TRBJ1-1,TRBV6-5,many,TGTGCCAGCAGGGCCCAGACAGGGGGCGATAACACTGAAGCTTTCTTT,CASRAQTGGDNTEAFF
TRBD1,TRBJ2-7,TRBV10-2,-,TGCGCCAGCAGTGGAACCGGGACAGGGGAATACTACGAGCAGTACTTC,CASSGTGTGEYYEQYF
TRBD2,TRBJ2-1,TRBV6-2/TRBV6-3,many,TGTGCCAGCAGTACAGCGGGGGCCGACTACAATGAGCAGTTCTTC,CASSTAGADYNEQFF
-,TRBJ2-5,TRBV24-1,-,TGTGCCACCAGTGATGGGGGACTTGAGACCCAGTACTTC,CATSDGGLETQYF
TRBD2,TRBJ2-7,TRBV28,many,TGTGCCAGCAGTCTACCGGGACTAGCGGTCTACGAGCAGTACTTC,CASSLPGLAVYEQYF
-,TRBJ2-3,TRBV20-1,many,TGCAGTGCTGTTCAGTGGGGCAGCTCTTGGGATACGCAGTATTTT,CSAVQWGSSWDTQYF
TRBD1,TRBJ2-6,TRBV5-1,few,TGCGCCAGCAGCCCCCTGGGACAGGGGGCCACTGGGGCCAACGTCCTGACTTTC,CASSPLGQGATGANVLTF
TRBD1,TRBJ2-7,TRBV3-1,medium-sized,TGTGCCAGCAGCCCCAGGAGGACAGGGATCTACGAGCAGTACTTC,CASSPRRTGIYEQYF
-,TRBJ2-6,TRBV6-2/TRBV6-3,many,TGTGCCAGCAGTCGACTGGCTGCTGCTGGGGCCAACGTCCTGACTTTC,CASSRLAAAGANVLTF
-,TRBJ1-1,TRBV7-9,many,TGTGCCAGCAGCTTCGGGACATCGACTGAAGCTTTCTTT,CASSFGTSTEAFF
TRBD2,TRBJ2-5,TRBV20-1,many,TGCAGTGCTAGAATTAGCGGGGGGGCCCGCGAGACCCAGTACTTC,CSARISGGARETQYF
-,TRBJ2-3,TRBV9,many,TGTGCCAGCAGCCCTCGCGCGGGTCCTAGCACAGATACGCAGTATTTT,CASSPRAGPSTDTQYF
TRBD1,TRBJ1-2,TRBV9,many,TGTGCCAGCGCCGCCGGGACAGACTATGGCTACACCTTC,CASAAGTDYGYTF
-,TRBJ1-3,TRBV18,many,TGTGCCAGCTCACCAACTAGGGGAAACACCATATATTTT,CASSPTRGNTIYF
-,TRBJ1-2,TRBV9,many,TGTGCCAGCAGCCTCGCCAGGGACTCTGGCTACACCTTC,CASSLARDSGYTF